This T cell receptor (beta chain) was retrieved from a study of OX40 agonist ivuxolimab in advanced cancers. In the study overall: Ivuxolimab, which targeted the costimulatory receptor OX40 (CD134), was an agonistic, fully human IgG2 monoclonal antibody. The dose-escalation cohort was roughly 80% male with a mean age of approximately 60 years, ranging from roughly 23 to 85. Prior anti-PD-1, anti-PD-L1 or anti-CTLA-4 therapy was permitted, and checkpoint inhibitors had been received by around 39% of dose-escalation patients. The paper describes the monotherapy dose-escalation part (N of about 54 patients) of the phase I trial of ivuxolimab. The point of sequencing TCRbeta in the periphery was to test whether ivuxolimab changed TCR sequence diversity and drove clonal T-cell expansion. Partial responses were achieved by three dose-escalation patients, of whom one had hepatocellular carcinoma and two had cutaneous melanoma. Among the approximately 50 dose-escalation patients, 19 had hepatocellular carcinoma, 15 or so melanoma, 9 renal cell carcinoma and 9 head and neck cancer. Intravenous ivuxolimab was administered to patients every 2 weeks at six dose levels: 0.01, 0.1, 0.3, 1.5, 3 and 10 mg/kg. Study-wide findings and limitations: Low levels of normalized T-cell clonal expansion were also shown by some nonresponding patients. The antigen specificity of the clonally expanded peripheral T cells was not determined. After ivuxolimab, more expanded clones were found on average in CD8+ T cells than in CD4+ T cells. In partial responders in the 0.1-3.0 mg/kg groups, normalized peripheral clonal expansion was found to be among the lowest, especially among CD8+ T cells. At doses of 0.1 to 3.0 mg/kg, clonal expansion of both CD4+ and CD8+ blood T cells was observed from baseline to week 6.

The trial excluded patients who had a history of autoimmune disease or who were on systemic immunosuppression. Peripheral blood for TCR sequencing was drawn from every dose cohort at baseline, at cycle 4 day 1 and at cycle 7 day 1. The samples were drawn from a first-in-human, open-label, multicenter phase I dose-escalation trial of ivuxolimab. The trial enrolled adults with locally advanced or metastatic head and neck squamous cell, hepatocellular, melanoma or renal cell carcinoma. Before TCR sequencing, CD4+ T cells and CD8+ T cells from peripheral blood were sorted into separate populations. With respect to this clone: The target of this receptor is not known. No much larger clone exists at a distance of one base, and base qualities are not known.

Cut back by 0 bases and 1 base, the V and J ends lie 15 bases apart. CDR1 and CDR2 are drawn from the germline V gene (reference sequence): GTSNPN, SVGIG. Including the terminal cysteine and phenylalanine, the CDR3 comprises 16 residues. Only the CDR3 portion is preserved as DNA: 48 bases, with reading frame beginning at the first base. Genomic DNA was isolated from the sorted cells so that the TCRbeta CDR3 region could be sequenced. The immunoSEQ Assay was used for sequencing of TCRbeta CDR3 regions. TCRdb carries this immuneACCESS record with in-frame sequences only. Its versions omit some clonotypes, under half of them owing to an unresolved V gene in the studies checked, with the rest unexplained. The sample includes 70,000 or so clones, with approximately 80% observed a single time. The ten largest clones capture 0.95% to 1.5% of the sample.

The source of this sequence is an adult with an advanced solid tumor such as melanoma, head and neck, liver or kidney cancer. The V gene is TRBV30 and the J gene is TRBJ1-1, and the D gene may be TRBD1, 6 bases matching. This sample comprised CD4+ or CD8+ T cells sorted from blood, obtained in a trial of the OX40 agonist ivuxolimab. The CDR3 protein: CAWSVLLGQRNTEAFF. The sequence in DNA is TGTGCCTGGAGTGTACTATTGGGACAAAGGAACACTGAAGCTTTCTTT.